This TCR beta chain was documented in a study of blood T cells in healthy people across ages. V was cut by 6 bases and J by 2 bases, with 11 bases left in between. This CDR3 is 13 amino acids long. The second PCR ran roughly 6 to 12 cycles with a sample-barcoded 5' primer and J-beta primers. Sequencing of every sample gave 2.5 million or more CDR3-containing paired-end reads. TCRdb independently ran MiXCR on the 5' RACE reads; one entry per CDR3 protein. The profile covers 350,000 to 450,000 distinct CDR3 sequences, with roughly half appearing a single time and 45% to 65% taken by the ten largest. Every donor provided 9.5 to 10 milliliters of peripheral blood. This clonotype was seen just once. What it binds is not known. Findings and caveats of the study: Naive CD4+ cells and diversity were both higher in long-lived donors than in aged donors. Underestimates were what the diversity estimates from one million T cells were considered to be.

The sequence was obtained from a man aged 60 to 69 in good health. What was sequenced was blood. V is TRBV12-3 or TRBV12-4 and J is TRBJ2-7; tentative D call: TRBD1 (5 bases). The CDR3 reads CASRPTGPYEQYF. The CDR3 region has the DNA TGTGCCAGCAGACCCACAGGACCCTACGAGCAGTACTTC.